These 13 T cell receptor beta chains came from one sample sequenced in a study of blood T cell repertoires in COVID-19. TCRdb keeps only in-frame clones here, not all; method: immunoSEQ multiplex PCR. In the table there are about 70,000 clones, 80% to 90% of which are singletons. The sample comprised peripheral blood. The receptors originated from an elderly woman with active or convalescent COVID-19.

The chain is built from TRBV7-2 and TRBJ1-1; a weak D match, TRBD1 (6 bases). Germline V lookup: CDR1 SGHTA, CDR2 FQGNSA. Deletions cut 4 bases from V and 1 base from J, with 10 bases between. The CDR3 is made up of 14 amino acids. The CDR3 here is CASSSGQQNTEAFF. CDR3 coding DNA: TGTGCCAGCAGCTCCGGACAGCAGAACACTGAAGCTTTCTTT.

CDR3 nucleotides: TGTGCCTGGAGTCAAGACTGGGTCGCGCAGTTCTTC. Protein: CAWSQDWVAQFF. V usage is TRBV30 and J usage is TRBJ2-1, with unresolved D. The germline gives CDR1 GTSNPN, CDR2 SVGIG (reference sequence). Between the trimmed V and J ends, which lost 2 bases and 12 bases, there was a span of 14 bases. This CDR3 has 12 residues.

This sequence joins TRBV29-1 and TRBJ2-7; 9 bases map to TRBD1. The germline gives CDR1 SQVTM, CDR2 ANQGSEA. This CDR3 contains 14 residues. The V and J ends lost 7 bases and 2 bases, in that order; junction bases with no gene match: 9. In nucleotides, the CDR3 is TGCAGCGGTGGTAACAGGGGGCCTCCCTACGAGCAGTACTTC. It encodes CSGGNRGPPYEQYF.

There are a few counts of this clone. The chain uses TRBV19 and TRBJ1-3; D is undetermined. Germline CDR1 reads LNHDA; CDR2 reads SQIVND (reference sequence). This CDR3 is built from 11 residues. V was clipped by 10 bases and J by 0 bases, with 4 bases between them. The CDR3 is CATRSGNTIYF. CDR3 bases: TGTGCCACCCGCTCTGGAAACACCATATATTTT.

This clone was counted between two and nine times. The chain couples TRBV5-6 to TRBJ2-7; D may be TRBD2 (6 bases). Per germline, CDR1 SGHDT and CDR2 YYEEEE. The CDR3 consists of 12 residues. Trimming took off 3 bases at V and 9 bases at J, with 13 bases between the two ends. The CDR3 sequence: CASSSGGSGQYF. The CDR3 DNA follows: TGTGCCAGCAGCTCCGGGGGATCAGGGCAGTACTTC.

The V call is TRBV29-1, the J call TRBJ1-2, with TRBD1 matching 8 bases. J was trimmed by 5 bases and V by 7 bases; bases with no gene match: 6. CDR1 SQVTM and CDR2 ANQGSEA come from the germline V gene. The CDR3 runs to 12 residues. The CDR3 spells CSEKTGDYGYTF. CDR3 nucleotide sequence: TGCAGCGAGAAGACAGGGGATTATGGCTACACCTTC.

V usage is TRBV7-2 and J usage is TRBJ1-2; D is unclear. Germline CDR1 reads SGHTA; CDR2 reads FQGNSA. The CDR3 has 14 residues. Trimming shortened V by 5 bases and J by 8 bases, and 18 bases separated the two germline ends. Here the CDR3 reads CASSPGVQLRGYTF. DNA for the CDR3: TGTGCCAGCAGCCCCGGGGTTCAGTTACGGGGCTACACCTTC.

The CDR3 region has the DNA TGTGCCAGCAGCCAAGATCAGGACACCGGCGGTGAAGCTTTCTTT. Translating it yields CASSQDQDTGGEAFF. The chain links TRBV4-2 to TRBJ1-1; D might be TRBD1 (5 bases). The CDR3 covers 15 residues. V was pared by 0 bases and J by 7 bases, with 15 bases between. The germline V gene encodes CDR1 LGHNA and CDR2 YNFKEQ.

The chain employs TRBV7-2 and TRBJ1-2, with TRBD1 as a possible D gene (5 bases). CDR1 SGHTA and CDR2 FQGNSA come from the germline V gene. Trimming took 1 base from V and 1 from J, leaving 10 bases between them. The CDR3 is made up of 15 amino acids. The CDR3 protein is CASSLGGGVNYGYTF. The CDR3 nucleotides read TGTGCCAGCAGCTTAGGGGGAGGGGTTAACTATGGCTACACCTTC.

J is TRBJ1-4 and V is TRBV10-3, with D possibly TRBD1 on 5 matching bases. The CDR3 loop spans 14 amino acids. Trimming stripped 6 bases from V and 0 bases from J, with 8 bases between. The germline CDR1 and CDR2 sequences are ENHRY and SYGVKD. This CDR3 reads CAIRQDATNEKLFF. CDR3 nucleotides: TGTGCCATCAGACAGGATGCAACTAATGAAAAACTGTTTTTT.

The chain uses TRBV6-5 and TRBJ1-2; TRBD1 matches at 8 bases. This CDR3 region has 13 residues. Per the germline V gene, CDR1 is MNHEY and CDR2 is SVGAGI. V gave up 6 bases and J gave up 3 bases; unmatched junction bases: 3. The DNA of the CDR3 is TGTGCCAGCAGCGACAGGGGTTACTATGGCTACACCTTC. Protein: CASSDRGYYGYTF.

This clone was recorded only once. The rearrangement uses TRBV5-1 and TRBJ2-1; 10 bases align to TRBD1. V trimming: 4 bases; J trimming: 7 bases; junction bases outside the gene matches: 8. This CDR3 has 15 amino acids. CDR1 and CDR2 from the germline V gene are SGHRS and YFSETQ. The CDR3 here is CASSIRDRGDNEQFF. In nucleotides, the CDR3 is TGCGCCAGCAGCATCCGGGACAGGGGTGATAATGAGCAGTTCTTC. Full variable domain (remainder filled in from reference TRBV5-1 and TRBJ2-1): KAGVTQTPRYLIKTRGQQVTLSCSPISGHRSVSWYQQTPGQGLQFLFEYFSETQRNKGNFPGRFSGRQFSNSRSEMNVSTLELGDSALYLCASSIRDRGDNEQFFGPGTRLTVL.

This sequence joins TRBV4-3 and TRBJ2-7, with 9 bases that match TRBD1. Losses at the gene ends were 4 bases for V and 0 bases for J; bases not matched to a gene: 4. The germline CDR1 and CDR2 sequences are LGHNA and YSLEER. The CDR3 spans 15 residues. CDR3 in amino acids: CASSPRDRDSYEQYF. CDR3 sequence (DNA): TGCGCCAGCAGCCCCCGGGACAGGGACTCCTACGAGCAGTACTTC.